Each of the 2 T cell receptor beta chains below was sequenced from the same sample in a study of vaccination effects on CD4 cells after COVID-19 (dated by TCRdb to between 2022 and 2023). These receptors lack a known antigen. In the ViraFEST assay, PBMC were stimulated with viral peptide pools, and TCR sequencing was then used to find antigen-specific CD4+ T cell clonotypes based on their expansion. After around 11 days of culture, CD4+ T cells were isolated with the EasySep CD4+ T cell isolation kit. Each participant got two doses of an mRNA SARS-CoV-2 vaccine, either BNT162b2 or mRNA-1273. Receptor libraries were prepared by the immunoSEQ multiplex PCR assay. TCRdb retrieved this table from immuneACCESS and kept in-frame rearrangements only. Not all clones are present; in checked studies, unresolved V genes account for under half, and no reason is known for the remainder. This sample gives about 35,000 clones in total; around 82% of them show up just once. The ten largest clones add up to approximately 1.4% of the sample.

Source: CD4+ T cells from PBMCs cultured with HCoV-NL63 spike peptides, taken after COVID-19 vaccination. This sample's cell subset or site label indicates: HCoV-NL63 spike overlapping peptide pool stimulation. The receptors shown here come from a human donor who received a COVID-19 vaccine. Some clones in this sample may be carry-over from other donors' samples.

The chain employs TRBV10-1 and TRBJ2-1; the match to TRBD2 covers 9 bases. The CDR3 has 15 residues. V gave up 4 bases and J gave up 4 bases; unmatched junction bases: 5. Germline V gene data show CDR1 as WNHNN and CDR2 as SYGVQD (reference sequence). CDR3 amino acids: CASSARLAEYNEQFF. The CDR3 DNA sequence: TGCGCCAGCAGTGCCCGACTAGCGGAGTACAATGAGCAGTTCTTC.

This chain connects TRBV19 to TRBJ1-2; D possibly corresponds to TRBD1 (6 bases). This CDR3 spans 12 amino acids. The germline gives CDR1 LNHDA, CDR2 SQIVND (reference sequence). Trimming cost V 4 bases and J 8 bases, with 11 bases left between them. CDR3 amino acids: CASSRRGSGYTF. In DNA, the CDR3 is TGTGCCAGTAGTAGAAGGGGGAGCGGCTACACCTTC. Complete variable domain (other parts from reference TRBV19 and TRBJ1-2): DGGITQSPKYLFRKEGQNVTLSCEQNLNHDAMYWYRQDPGQGLRLIYYSQIVNDFQKGDIAEGYSVSREKKESFPLTVTSAQKNPTAFYLCASSRRGSGYTFGSGTRLTVV.